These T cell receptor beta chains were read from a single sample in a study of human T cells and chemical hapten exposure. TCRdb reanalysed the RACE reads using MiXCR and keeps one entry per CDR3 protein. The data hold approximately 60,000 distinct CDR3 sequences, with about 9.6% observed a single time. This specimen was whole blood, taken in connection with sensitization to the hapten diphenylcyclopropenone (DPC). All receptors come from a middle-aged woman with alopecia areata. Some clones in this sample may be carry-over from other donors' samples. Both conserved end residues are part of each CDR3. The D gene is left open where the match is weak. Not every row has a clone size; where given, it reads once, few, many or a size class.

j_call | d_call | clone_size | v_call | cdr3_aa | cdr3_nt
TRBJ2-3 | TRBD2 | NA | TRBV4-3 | CASSQLAGSTDTQYF | TGCGCCAGCAGCCAACTAGCGGGGAGCACAGATACGCAGTATTTT
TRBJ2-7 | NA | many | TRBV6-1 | CASNGGLYEQYF | TGTGCCAGCAATGGGGGGCTGTACGAGCAGTACTTC
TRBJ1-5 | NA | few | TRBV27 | CASSLIGKGQPQHF | TGTGCCAGCAGTTTAATAGGGAAGGGTCAGCCCCAGCATTTT
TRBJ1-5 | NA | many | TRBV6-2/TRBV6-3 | CASSLGAGNQPQHF | TGTGCCAGCAGTCTCGGGGCTGGAAATCAGCCCCAGCATTTT
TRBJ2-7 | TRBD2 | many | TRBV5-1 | CAGTSGDEQYF | TGCGCCGGGACTAGCGGTGACGAGCAGTACTTC
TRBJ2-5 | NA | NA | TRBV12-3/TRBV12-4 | CASRPSGRGETQYF | TGTGCCAGCAGACCTTCGGGGAGAGGAGAGACCCAGTACTTC
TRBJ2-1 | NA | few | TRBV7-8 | CASSPPGPWNEQFF | TGTGCCAGCAGCCCGCCGGGGCCGTGGAATGAGCAGTTCTTC
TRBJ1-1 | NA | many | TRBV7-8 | CASSSTLSVGGLEAFF | TGTGCCAGCAGCTCGACCCTATCAGTGGGGGGACTCGAAGCTTTCTTT
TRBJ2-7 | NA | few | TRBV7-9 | CASSLDTGTFSYEQYF | TGTGCCAGCAGCTTAGATACCGGGACTTTCTCCTACGAGCAGTACTTC
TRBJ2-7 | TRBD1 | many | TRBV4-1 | CASSQTLDRTPYEQYF | TGCGCCAGCAGCCAAACCTTGGACAGGACTCCCTACGAGCAGTACTTC
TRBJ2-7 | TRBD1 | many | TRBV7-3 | CASSLGTGGLESYEQYF | TGTGCCAGCAGCTTAGGGACAGGGGGCTTAGAATCCTACGAGCAGTACTTC
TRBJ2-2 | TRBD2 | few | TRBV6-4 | CASNPGLADSTGELFF | TGTGCCAGCAATCCGGGACTAGCGGATTCTACCGGGGAGCTGTTTTTT
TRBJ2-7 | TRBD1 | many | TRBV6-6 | CASTPRGGRSYEQYF | TGTGCCAGCACCCCGAGAGGGGGCCGAAGCTACGAGCAGTACTTC
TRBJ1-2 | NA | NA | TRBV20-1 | CSAPVGGDRYGYTF | TGCAGTGCGCCCGTGGGGGGCGATCGCTATGGCTACACCTTC
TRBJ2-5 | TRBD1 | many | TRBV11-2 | CASSRTGQETQYF | TGTGCCAGCAGCCGGACAGGGCAAGAGACCCAGTACTTC
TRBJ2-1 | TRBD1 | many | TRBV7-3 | CASSISGDRGPNEQFF | TGTGCCAGCAGCATTTCAGGGGACAGGGGGCCCAATGAGCAGTTCTTC
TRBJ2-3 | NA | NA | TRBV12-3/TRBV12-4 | CASSWAFGGTSTDTQYF | TGTGCCAGCAGTTGGGCTTTTGGGGGGACTAGCACAGATACGCAGTATTTT
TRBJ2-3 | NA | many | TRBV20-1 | CSANLFSTDTQYF | TGCAGCGCTAATTTGTTCAGCACAGATACGCAGTATTTT
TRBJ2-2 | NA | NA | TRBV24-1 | CATSDPTSLSGELFF | TGTGCCACCAGTGACCCGACTAGTTTGTCCGGGGAGCTGTTTTTT
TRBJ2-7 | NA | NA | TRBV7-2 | CASSPSSYGEQYF | TGTGCCAGCAGCCCGTCAAGTTACGGCGAGCAGTACTTC
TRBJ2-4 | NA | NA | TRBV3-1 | CASSQEGTGGDIQYF | TGTGCCAGCAGCCAAGAAGGGACGGGCGGAGACATTCAGTACTTC
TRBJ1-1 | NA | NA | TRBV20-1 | CSAEPGQRTEAFF | TGCAGTGCGGAACCCGGACAGAGAACTGAAGCTTTCTTT
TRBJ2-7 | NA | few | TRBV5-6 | CASSRPGRLTSEQYF | TGTGCCAGCAGCAGACCCGGCCGGCTTACCTCCGAGCAGTACTTC